What follows are 13 T cell receptor beta chains derived from one specimen sequenced in a study of tissue T cells after allogeneic stem cell transplantation. As to time point: mouse harvest day 7 after allogeneic transplant. Each mouse received 10^7 T-cell-depleted marrow cells plus 10^6 splenic CD5+ T cells by tail vein. Repertoires were generated with immunoSEQ multiplex PCR, while TCRdb's copy carries only in-frame clones and drops some. The repertoire holds approximately 6,100 clones, approximately 42% seen once, with about 2% in the top ten. The sample taken for sequencing was skin. These receptors came from a female BALB/c mouse given C57BL/6 T cells with graft-versus-host disease after an allogeneic hematopoietic cell transplant.

This clone occurred a few times. The gene names given are mouse names. The observed sequence ends 1 residue before the CDR3 terminus, with the missing tail filled in from the germline J gene. This chain connects TRBV17 to TRBJ2-1, with 12 positions matching TRBD2. CDR1 and CDR2 from the germline V gene are MNHDT and YYDKIL. The length of the CDR3 is 17 residues. V dropped 1 base and J dropped 1; count of bases not matched to a gene: 2. The CDR3 here is CASSRADWGGNYAEQFF. Partial CDR3 DNA: TGTGCTAGCAGTAGAGCGGACTGGGGGGGGAACTATGCTGAGCAGTTC.

This clone was found a few times. Germline and genes: mouse. The CDR3 extends 1 residue past the end of the read, so its final part is completed from the germline J gene. This chain links TRBV23 with TRBJ1-2; the DNA was not used to check the table's D call, TRBD1. The CDR3 contains 13 residues. Germline CDR1 reads KGHTA; CDR2 reads FQNQQP. CDR3 DNA, as far as it was read: TGCTCCAGCAGTCGCAGGGAGGGCTCCGACTACACC. Its protein is CSSSRREGSDYT. The whole CDR3 sequence reads CSSSRREGSDYTF.

There are a few counts of this clone. Here the gene names and germline are mouse. Read data end 1 residue before the CDR3 end; the end is taken from the germline J gene. V and J are TRBV13-1 and TRBJ2-7; the match to TRBD2 covers 8 bases. Germline trimming cut 3 bases from V and 2 bases from J; bases unmatched to any gene: 1. CDR3 length: 13 amino acids. The V gene's germline CDR1 is NSHNY and CDR2 SYGAGN. The CDR3 sequence is CASSGTGTYEQYF. CDR3 bases read: TGTGCCAGCAGTGGGACTGGGACCTATGAACAGTAC.

On this clone: These gene names are mouse names. The read is 1 residue too short to cover the CDR3 end, so that end is filled in from the germline J gene. The chain links TRBV26 to TRBJ1-1, with TRBD1 as a possible D gene (5 bases). The length of the CDR3 is 13 residues. Germline V CDR1 and CDR2: KGHPV, FQNQEV (reference sequence). V lost 4 bases and J 4 bases, leaving 10 bases between the germline ends. CDR3 DNA (partial): TGTGCCAGCAGTCCGCAGGGTGGCACAGAAGTCTTC. It yields the protein CASSPQGGTEVF. The whole CDR3 protein reads CASSPQGGTEVFF.

As for this clone: Gene and germline names: mouse. The read falls 1 residue short of the CDR3 end, and the missing part is taken from the germline J gene. This sequence joins TRBV3 and TRBJ2-5; D possibly corresponds to TRBD1 (5 bases). V lost 1 base and J 1 base, leaving 6 bases between the germline ends. In germline, CDR1 is SNHLY, CDR2 FYNGKV (reference sequence). This CDR3 region has 14 residues. The CDR3 protein is CASSLGTYQDTQYF. The DNA read from the CDR3 is TGTGCCAGCAGCTTAGGGACATACCAAGACACCCAGTAC.

Only a few counts were recorded for this clone. Any gene name here is a mouse gene name. The CDR3 end falls 1 residue outside the read, so it is completed with the germline J gene. The genes are TRBV31 and TRBJ1-3; D possibly corresponds to TRBD1 (6 bases). Between the trimmed V and J ends, which lost 3 bases and 0 bases, there was a span of 12 bases. Germline lookup yields CDR1 GKSSPN and CDR2 SITVG. The CDR3 sequence is 15 residues long. The CDR3 is CAWSLDRHSGNTLYF. The sequenced CDR3 bases are TGTGCCTGGAGCCTTGACAGGCATTCTGGAAATACGCTCTAT. Full variable domain (missing parts from reference TRBV31 and TRBJ1-3): AQTIHQWPVAEIKAVGSPLSLGCTIKGKSSPNLYWYWQATGGTLQQLFYSITVGQVESVVQLNLSASRPKDDQFILSTEKLLLSHSGFYLCAWSLDRHSGNTLYFGEGSRLIVV.

This clone was counted a few times. The gene names here belong to mouse. The CDR3 is cut off 1 residue early in the read; its end comes from the germline J gene. The V and J genes are TRBV12-1 and TRBJ2-5, with D perhaps TRBD2 (6 bases). This CDR3 spans 12 amino acids. Germline values: CDR1 SGHSN, CDR2 HYEKVE. With 1 base removed from V and 5 bases from J, the gap between germline ends came to 6 bases. CDR3 residues: CASSLGGDTQYF. CDR3 bases read: TGTGCCAGCTCTCTGGGGGGAGACACCCAGTAC.

This clone has only one observation. Genes and germline are mouse. The missing CDR3 end, 1 residue past where the read stops, is filled in from the germline J gene. The chain carries TRBV3 and TRBJ2-1, with 10 bases that match TRBD2. The germline gives CDR1 SNHLY, CDR2 FYNGKV (reference sequence). This CDR3 spans 15 amino acids. V lost 5 bases, J lost 6 bases, and 7 bases stayed unmatched. The CDR3 protein is CASSHRLGGFAEQFF. The CDR3 bases that were read are TGTGCCAGCAGCCACCGACTGGGGGGATTTGCTGAGCAGTTC.

On this clone: The gene symbols are mouse symbols. The read finishes 1 residue shy of the CDR3 end, and the germline J gene is used to complete it. This rearrangement joins TRBV16 to TRBJ2-7, with 10 positions matching TRBD2. Germline values: CDR1 SGHSA, CDR2 FRNQAP. Trimming cost V 5 bases and J 7 bases; bases outside gene matches: 5. The CDR3 runs to 13 residues. The CDR3: CASSKDWGYEQYF. Incomplete CDR3 DNA: TGTGCAAGCAGCAAGGACTGGGGGTACGAACAGTAC. Filled out from reference TRBV16 and TRBJ2-7, the complete variable domain reads NAGVIQTPRHKVTGKGQEATLWCEPISGHSAVFWYRQTIVQGLEFLTYFRNQAPIDDSGMPKERFSAQMPNQSHSTLKIQSTQPQDSAVYLCASSKDWGYEQYFGPGTRLTVL.

This clone is large (0.1 to 1%) within its sample. Gene names denote mouse genes. The read gets to within 1 residue of the CDR3 end, and the germline J gene fills in the rest. The gene calls are TRBV14 and TRBJ1-4, with a tentative D call TRBD1 (6 bases). V lost 2 bases and J lost 0, with 11 bases in between. This CDR3 has 16 residues. Looked up from germline, CDR1 is SGHDT and CDR2 is FRDEAV. CDR3 DNA (partial): TGTGCCAGCAGTTTACTGGGACATATTTCCAACGAAAGATTATTT. Amino acids: CASSLLGHISNERLF. The whole CDR3 reads CASSLLGHISNERLFF.

With regard to this clone: Germline and genes here are mouse. The CDR3 end falls 1 residue outside the read, so it is completed with the germline J gene. This chain connects TRBV13-1 to TRBJ2-3; D tentatively fits TRBD1 or TRBD2 (5 bases each). This CDR3 has 13 residues. From germline, CDR1 is NSHNY and CDR2 SYGAGN. Trimming pared 4 bases from V and 0 bases from J, leaving 6 bases between. CDR3 DNA (partial): TGTGCCAGCAGTCGGGACAGTGCAGAAACGCTGTAT. It codes for CASSRDSAETLY. From start to end, the CDR3 is CASSRDSAETLYF.

This clone is medium-sized by share. Genes and germline are mouse. The sequenced fragment ends 1 residue before the CDR3 boundary, so the rest is inferred from the germline J gene. The rearrangement uses TRBV15 and TRBJ1-4; D is uncertain. Germline CDR1 reads SGHND; CDR2 reads FRSKSL. The CDR3 length is 13 residues. V was cut by 0 bases and J by 4 bases, with 3 bases left in between. Partial CDR3 DNA: TGTGCCAGCAGTTTAGCGATCAACGAAAGATTATTT. Translating it yields CASSLAINERLF. The CDR3 as a whole reads CASSLAINERLFF.

This clone turned up a few times. Gene names are the mouse ones. The missing CDR3 end, 1 residue past where the read stops, is filled in from the germline J gene. The rearrangement links TRBV5 to TRBJ2-4, with 9 nucleotides matching TRBD2. The CDR3 runs 13 residues. Germline-derived CDR1 and CDR2 are LGHNA and YNLKQL (reference sequence). J gave up 4 bases and V 6 bases, and 2 bases lay outside the gene matches. Here the CDR3 reads CASSRTGENTLYF. CDR3 DNA (partial): TGTGCCAGCAGTCGGACTGGGGAAAACACCTTGTAC.